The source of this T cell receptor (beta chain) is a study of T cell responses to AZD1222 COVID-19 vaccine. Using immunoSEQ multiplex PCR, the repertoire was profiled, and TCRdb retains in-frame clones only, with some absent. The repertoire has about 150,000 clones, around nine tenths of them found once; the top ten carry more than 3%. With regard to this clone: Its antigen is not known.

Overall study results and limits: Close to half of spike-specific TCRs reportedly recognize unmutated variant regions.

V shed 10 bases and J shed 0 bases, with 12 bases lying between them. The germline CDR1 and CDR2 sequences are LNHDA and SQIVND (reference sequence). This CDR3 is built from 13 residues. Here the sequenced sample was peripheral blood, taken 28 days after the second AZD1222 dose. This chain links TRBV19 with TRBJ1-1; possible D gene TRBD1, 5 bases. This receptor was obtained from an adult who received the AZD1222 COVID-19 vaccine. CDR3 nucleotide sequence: TGTGCCACCTCCGGGACGGTGAACACTGAAGCTTTCTTT. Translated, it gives CATSGTVNTEAFF.